Listed here are 27 T cell receptor beta chains from one sample, sequenced in a study of cytomegalovirus exposure and HLA in healthy donors. 60 Vbeta and 13 Jbeta primers were used in PCR. Clones were read by immunoSEQ multiplex PCR, and TCRdb kept only the in-frame ones, dropping some. Counted here are approximately 150,000 clones, 78% occurring once; the ten biggest clones make up 13%. Sequencing used PBMCs. Source of these receptors: a woman aged 50 to 65 in good health and CMV-seropositive.

The V gene is TRBV5-1, the J gene TRBJ2-2; D might be TRBD2 (5 bases). CDR3 length equals 16 residues. Trimming removed 4 bases at V and 2 bases at J, with 15 bases between. Germline CDR1 SGHRS, CDR2 YFSETQ. CDR3 residues: CASSNGVHLNTGELFF. CDR3 sequence (DNA): TGCGCCAGCAGCAACGGGGTACACCTCAACACCGGGGAGCTGTTTTTT. Full variable domain (missing parts from reference TRBV5-1 and TRBJ2-2): KAGVTQTPRYLIKTRGQQVTLSCSPISGHRSVSWYQQTPGQGLQFLFEYFSETQRNKGNFPGRFSGRQFSNSRSEMNVSTLELGDSALYLCASSNGVHLNTGELFFGEGSRLTVL.

This chain uses TRBV30 with TRBJ1-6; 7 nucleotides align to TRBD1. CDR1 is GTSNPN, CDR2 SVGIG, per germline (reference sequence). The CDR3 loop spans 14 amino acids. J gave up 5 bases and V 7 bases, and 8 bases lay outside the gene matches. The CDR3 nucleotides read TGTGCCTATCGCCCCGGGACAGATAATTCACCCCTCCACTTT. Translated, it gives CAYRPGTDNSPLHF.

The genes are TRBV7-9 and TRBJ1-1, with a weak D call TRBD1 (5 bases). The V end was cut by 5 bases, the J end by 3 bases, with 13 bases between. The CDR3 totals 14 residues. Per the germline V gene, CDR1 is SEHNR and CDR2 is FQNEAQ (reference sequence). The CDR3 DNA follows: TGTGCCAGCAGCGAAAGGGGCGGGGACACTGAAGCTTTCTTT. It is translated as CASSERGGDTEAFF. The variable domain in full, completed from reference TRBV7-9 and TRBJ1-1, reads DTGVSQNPRHKITKRGQNVTFRCDPISEHNRLYWYRQTLGQGPEFLTYFQNEAQLEKSRLLSDRFSAERPKGSFSTLEIQRTEQGDSAMYLCASSERGGDTEAFFGQGTRLTVV.

The chain is built from TRBV5-5 and TRBJ1-5; possibly TRBD1 for D (5 bases). Germline CDR1 and CDR2: SGHKS and YYEKEE (reference sequence). This CDR3 has 16 amino acids. With 0 bases removed from V and 4 bases from J, the gap between germline ends came to 14 bases. The CDR3 loop is CASSLEAGPVNQPQHF. The CDR3, as DNA: TGTGCCAGCAGCTTGGAGGCGGGACCGGTAAATCAGCCCCAGCATTTT.

This clone was picked up one time. The chain couples TRBV11-2 to TRBJ2-3; D not certain. Per germline, CDR1 SGHAT and CDR2 FQNNGV. The CDR3 spans 14 residues. V lost 2 bases and J lost 3, with 9 bases in between. CDR3 region: CASSLNWSTDTQYF. As DNA, the CDR3 is TGTGCCAGCAGCTTAAACTGGTCTACAGATACGCAGTATTTT.

The J gene is TRBJ2-3, the V gene TRBV11-3, with 7 bases that match TRBD1. Germline loops: CDR1 SGHNT, CDR2 YENEEA. V lost 6 bases to trimming and J lost 7 bases; unmatched junction nucleotides: 7. The CDR3 has 13 residues. CDR3 sequence reads: CASSRIQGNTQYF. The CDR3 DNA reads as TGTGCCAGCAGTAGAATACAGGGGAATACGCAGTATTTT.

This chain uses TRBV29-1 with TRBJ2-2; D not resolved. Germline-derived CDR1 and CDR2 are SQVTM and ANQGSEA. V lost 0 bases and J lost 2, with 4 bases in between. The CDR3 has 13 amino acids. In DNA, the CDR3 is TGCAGCGTTGAAGAGGCAAACACCGGGGAGCTGTTTTTT. It translates to CSVEEANTGELFF.

This chain links TRBV12-5 with TRBJ2-4; 10 nucleotides align to TRBD2. The CDR3 loop spans 17 amino acids. The ends lost 6 bases at V and 3 bases at J; junction bases unmatched: 11. The V gene's germline CDR1 is LGHNT and CDR2 FRNRAP. The CDR3 DNA reads TGTGCTAGTGGCTTTGAAGCGGGGGGGCCGGACAAAAACATTCAGTACTTC. Translated: CASGFEAGGPDKNIQYF.

This clone showed up just once. Other DNA sequences in this sample translate to the same CDR3. The V and J genes are TRBV5-6 and TRBJ2-5, with 8 bases that match TRBD1. Germline V gene sequence: CDR1 SGHDT, CDR2 YYEEEE. V was clipped by 4 bases and J by 5 bases; unmatched bases: 4. The CDR3 sequence is 13 residues long. Here the CDR3 DNA reads TGTGCCAGCAGCCTGCGGACAGGGGAGACCCAGTACTTC. Translated: CASSLRTGETQYF. Using reference TRBV5-6 and TRBJ2-5 for the parts outside the CDR3, the full variable domain is DAGVTQSPTHLIKTRGQQVTLRCSPKSGHDTVSWYQQALGQGPQFIFQYYEEEERQRGNFPDRFSGHQFPNYSSELNVNALLLGDSALYLCASSLRTGETQYFGPGTRLLVL.

As regards this clone: The junction does not match germline at one end; this may be a read error. The V call is TRBV7-9, the J call TRBJ1-4; D not certain. This CDR3 region has 15 residues. Germline CDR1 is SEHNR and CDR2 is FQNEAQ (reference sequence). CDR3 DNA sequence: TGTTCCAGCAGCTTATATGGCAGAAGTAATGAAAAACTGTTTTTT. Protein: CSSSLYGRSNEKLFF.

This clone has only a few counts. The V call is TRBV5-6, the J call TRBJ2-7; a weak D match, TRBD1 (6 bases). Trimming shortened V by 3 bases and J by 6 bases, and 10 bases separated the two germline ends. The CDR3 extends over 12 amino acids. Germline values: CDR1 SGHDT, CDR2 YYEEEE. The CDR3, as DNA: TGTGCCAGCAGCTACGGACAGAGCGAGCAGTACTTC. It encodes CASSYGQSEQYF. The complete variable domain, with remaining parts taken from reference TRBV5-6 and TRBJ2-7, reads DAGVTQSPTHLIKTRGQQVTLRCSPKSGHDTVSWYQQALGQGPQFIFQYYEEEERQRGNFPDRFSGHQFPNYSSELNVNALLLGDSALYLCASSYGQSEQYFGPGTRLTVT.

The V call is TRBV5-1, the J call TRBJ2-5; tentative D call: TRBD1 (5 bases). Germline V gives CDR1 SGHRS, CDR2 YFSETQ. V gave up 7 bases and J gave up 4 bases, with 17 bases separating them. This CDR3 has 14 amino acids. This CDR3 reads CASEQVGQGETQYF. The CDR3 bases are TGCGCCAGCGAGCAAGTGGGGCAGGGAGAGACCCAGTACTTC. Full variable domain (outside the CDR3, taken from reference TRBV5-1 and TRBJ2-5): KAGVTQTPRYLIKTRGQQVTLSCSPISGHRSVSWYQQTPGQGLQFLFEYFSETQRNKGNFPGRFSGRQFSNSRSEMNVSTLELGDSALYLCASEQVGQGETQYFGPGTRLLVL.

J is TRBJ2-1 and V is TRBV6-1; 9 bases map to TRBD2. This CDR3 contains 15 residues. Germline V gives CDR1 MNHNS, CDR2 SASEGT. With 4 bases clipped from V and 8 bases from J, the junction kept 9 bases outside the gene matches. CDR3 nucleotide sequence: TGTGCCAGCAGTGTACTAGGCGGGGGGGTTGATGAGCAGTTCTTC. Translation: CASSVLGGGVDEQFF.

The chain employs TRBV5-4 and TRBJ1-1, with 8 bases lining up with TRBD1. Germline V lookup: CDR1 SGHNT, CDR2 YYREEE (reference sequence). This CDR3 comprises 13 residues. J was trimmed by 6 bases and V by 4 bases; bases with no gene match: 5. DNA of the CDR3: TGTGCCAGCAGCCTGGGACAGGCCCCTGAAGCTTTCTTT. This encodes CASSLGQAPEAFF. Variable domain in full (rest from reference TRBV5-4 and TRBJ1-1): ETGVTQSPTHLIKTRGQQVTLRCSSQSGHNTVSWYQQALGQGPQFIFQYYREEENGRGNFPPRFSGLQFPNYSSELNVNALELDDSALYLCASSLGQAPEAFFGQGTRLTVV.

The chain links TRBV11-2 to TRBJ1-5; possibly TRBD1 for D (6 bases). Germline assignment: CDR1 SGHAT and CDR2 FQNNGV. This CDR3 region has 16 residues. V was cut by 0 bases and J by 6 bases, with 15 bases left in between. Written as DNA, the CDR3 is TGTGCCAGCAGCTTAGATCTAGACAGGTCGAGTCAGCCCCAGCATTTT. It is translated as CASSLDLDRSSQPQHF.

The gene calls are TRBV5-1 and TRBJ2-2, with D maybe TRBD1 (5 bases). The germline CDR1 and CDR2 sequences are SGHRS and YFSETQ. Trimming took 1 base from V and 3 from J, leaving 10 bases between them. The CDR3 consists of 15 residues. This chain's CDR3 is CASSLSRADTGELFF. The CDR3 nucleotides are TGCGCCAGCAGCTTGAGCAGGGCTGACACCGGGGAGCTGTTTTTT.

V is TRBV7-8 and J is TRBJ2-1, with 10 bases lining up with TRBD2. The CDR3 extends over 18 amino acids. The V gene end was trimmed by 5 bases and the J gene end by 4 bases; junction bases not matched to a gene: 14. CDR1 and CDR2 from the germline V gene are SGHVS and FQNEAQ. CDR3 coding DNA: TGTGCCAGCAGCCCAGGGCTAGCGGGGGCCCCAGGGTACAATGAGCAGTTCTTC. Translated, it gives CASSPGLAGAPGYNEQFF.

V is TRBV2 and J is TRBJ1-3; possible D gene TRBD1, 6 bases. Germline lookup yields CDR1 SNHLY and CDR2 FYNNEI. The CDR3 covers 12 residues. The germline V and J ends were trimmed by 6 bases and 8 bases, with 11 bases remaining between them. The DNA for the CDR3 is TGTGCCAGCAGCCCCAGGGGAGACACCATATATTTT. Protein product: CASSPRGDTIYF.

The rearrangement links TRBV6-1 to TRBJ2-1, with D unclear. Per germline, CDR1 MNHNS and CDR2 SASEGT. V was shortened by 10 bases and J by 0 bases, with 10 bases between the two germline ends. CDR3 size: 13 residues. The CDR3 spells CATAISSYNEQFF. The CDR3 DNA follows: TGTGCCACCGCGATTAGCTCCTACAATGAGCAGTTCTTC.

This clone has just a few counts. The rearrangement uses TRBV2 and TRBJ2-5; 9 nucleotides align to TRBD2. V trimming: 2 bases; J trimming: 2 bases; junction bases outside the gene matches: 9. The CDR3 runs 17 residues. Germline V lookup: CDR1 SNHLY, CDR2 FYNNEI. In DNA form, the CDR3 reads TGTGCCAGCAGTGAATCCATTATAGCGGGGGTTCAAGAGACCCAGTACTTC. Translation: CASSESIIAGVQETQYF.

The chain employs TRBV6-1 and TRBJ2-1; 12 bases fit TRBD2. This CDR3 has 15 amino acids. The ends lost 6 bases at V and 4 bases at J; junction bases unmatched: 4. Per the germline V gene, CDR1 is MNHNS and CDR2 is SASEGT. CDR3 loop: CASSSSGGEYNEQFF. CDR3 DNA sequence: TGTGCCAGCAGCTCTAGCGGGGGGGAATACAATGAGCAGTTCTTC.

This rearrangement joins TRBV19 to TRBJ2-3, with 8 positions matching TRBD1. V was pared by 3 bases and J by 1 base, with 3 bases of the junction left unmatched. Germline V lookup: CDR1 LNHDA, CDR2 SQIVND (reference sequence). This CDR3 has 15 amino acids. The CDR3 region has the DNA TGTGCCAGTAGTATGTCAGGGGGCCGCACAGATACGCAGTATTTT. Its translation is CASSMSGGRTDTQYF. The entire variable domain, with the rest obtained from reference TRBV19 and TRBJ2-3, is as follows: DGGITQSPKYLFRKEGQNVTLSCEQNLNHDAMYWYRQDPGQGLRLIYYSQIVNDFQKGDIAEGYSVSREKKESFPLTVTSAQKNPTAFYLCASSMSGGRTDTQYFGPGTRLTVL.

This clone turned up a few times. V usage is TRBV9 and J usage is TRBJ1-3; no firm D call. This CDR3 is built from 19 residues. The V and J ends lost 4 bases and 2 bases respectively, with 25 bases between them. Per germline, CDR1 SGDLS and CDR2 YYNGEE. The CDR3 reads CASSTHPSGEEDPGNTIYF. The CDR3 coding sequence is TGTGCCAGCAGCACTCACCCCTCCGGGGAAGAGGATCCTGGAAACACCATATATTTT. The variable domain in full, completed from reference TRBV9 and TRBJ1-3, reads DSGVTQTPKHLITATGQRVTLRCSPRSGDLSVYWYQQSLDQGLQFLIQYYNGEERAKGNILERFSAQQFPDLHSELNLSSLELGDSALYFCASSTHPSGEEDPGNTIYFGEGSWLTVV.

The V gene is TRBV5-1, the J gene TRBJ2-2, with a weak D call TRBD1 (5 bases). The germline V gene encodes CDR1 SGHRS and CDR2 YFSETQ. V lost 8 bases and J lost 1, with 9 bases in between. The CDR3 has 13 residues. CDR3 region: CASHTGNTGELFF. In nucleotides, the CDR3 is TGCGCCAGTCACACAGGGAACACCGGGGAGCTGTTTTTT. The full variable domain, in which reference TRBV5-1 and TRBJ2-2 provide the parts outside the CDR3, is KAGVTQTPRYLIKTRGQQVTLSCSPISGHRSVSWYQQTPGQGLQFLFEYFSETQRNKGNFPGRFSGRQFSNSRSEMNVSTLELGDSALYLCASHTGNTGELFFGEGSRLTVL.

This chain connects TRBV6-1 to TRBJ1-1, with a tentative D call TRBD1 (6 bases). V dropped 5 bases and J dropped 7 bases, with 20 bases sitting between them. Looked up from germline, CDR1 is MNHNS and CDR2 is SASEGT. The CDR3 spans 15 residues. The CDR3 protein is CASSSPRDMKIEAFF. Here the CDR3 DNA reads TGTGCCAGCAGTTCCCCCCGGGACATGAAAATTGAAGCTTTCTTT.

The J gene is TRBJ2-3, the V gene TRBV7-3; D remains unclear. The germline gives CDR1 SGHTA, CDR2 FQGTGA. V lost 2 bases and J 1 base, leaving 4 bases between the germline ends. CDR3 length equals 13 residues. The CDR3 region is CASSLERTDTQYF. DNA for the CDR3: TGTGCCAGCAGCTTAGAGCGCACAGATACGCAGTATTTT.

This chain connects TRBV27 to TRBJ1-5; a possible D gene is TRBD1 (6 bases). V gave up 3 bases and J gave up 9 bases, with 15 bases separating them. The length of the CDR3 is 14 residues. Per germline, CDR1 MNHEY and CDR2 SMNVEV (reference sequence). The CDR3 is CASSLGQTSGPQHF. The CDR3 nucleotides are TGTGCCAGCAGTTTGGGACAAACGTCAGGGCCCCAGCATTTT.